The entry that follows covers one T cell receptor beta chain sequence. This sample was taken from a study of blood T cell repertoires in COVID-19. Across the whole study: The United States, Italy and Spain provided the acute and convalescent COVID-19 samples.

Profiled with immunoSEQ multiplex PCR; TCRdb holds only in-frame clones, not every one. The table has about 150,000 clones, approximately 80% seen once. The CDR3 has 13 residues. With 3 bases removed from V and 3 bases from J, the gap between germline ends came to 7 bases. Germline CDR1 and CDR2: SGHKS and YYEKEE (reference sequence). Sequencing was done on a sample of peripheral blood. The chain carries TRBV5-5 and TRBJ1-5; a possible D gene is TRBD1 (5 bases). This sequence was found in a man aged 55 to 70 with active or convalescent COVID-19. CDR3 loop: CASSSTDNQPQHF. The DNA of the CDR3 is TGTGCCAGCAGCTCGACAGACAATCAGCCCCAGCATTTT. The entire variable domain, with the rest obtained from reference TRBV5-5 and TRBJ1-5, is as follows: DAGVTQSPTHLIKTRGQQVTLRCSPISGHKSVSWYQQVLGQGPQFIFQYYEKEERGRGNFPDRFSARQFPNYSSELNVNALLLGDSALYLCASSSTDNQPQHFGDGTRLSIL.